What follows are 18 T cell receptor beta chains derived from one specimen sequenced in a study of memory CD8 T cells in hepatitis C reinfection. The assay was immunoSEQ multiplex PCR, and TCRdb's table has in-frame clones only and misses some. The sample holds 50,000 or so clones; 85% to 90% are singletons and the top ten take less than 1.2%. Time point indicated: pre-reinfection, 55 to 20 weeks before reinfection detection. Sorted cells were sequenced directly ex vivo without any in vitro expansion. The sequencing sample was made of naive CD8+ T cells sorted from blood. The receptors originated from a man between 18 and 29 years old with hepatitis C virus infection.

CDR3 amino acids: CASSTTGLGNQPQHF. The CDR3 DNA is TGTGCCAGTAGCACCACAGGGCTTGGGAATCAGCCCCAGCATTTT. The chain is built from TRBV19 and TRBJ1-5; the D gene is possibly TRBD1 (6 bases). The CDR3 has 15 residues. The germline gives CDR1 LNHDA, CDR2 SQIVND (reference sequence). V was trimmed by 6 bases and J by 4 bases, leaving 16 bases between them.

The gene calls are TRBV7-9 and TRBJ2-3; 9 bases line up with TRBD2. CDR1 is SEHNR and CDR2 is FQNEAQ in the germline V gene (reference sequence). V shed 1 base and J 6 bases; nucleotides not matched to a gene: 5. This CDR3 comprises 15 residues. CDR3 sequence reads: CASSLVAGGLDTQYF. CDR3 bases: TGTGCCAGCAGCTTAGTCGCGGGGGGGCTGGATACGCAGTATTTT.

This chain links TRBV28 with TRBJ2-1; possible D gene TRBD2, 6 bases. The V end lost 6 bases, the J end lost 2 bases, and 14 bases lay between the germline ends. Germline CDR1 MDHEN, CDR2 SYDVKM. This CDR3 contains 15 residues. The CDR3 is CASRAGLQTYNEQFF. CDR3 DNA sequence: TGTGCCAGCAGGGCGGGACTGCAGACCTACAATGAGCAGTTCTTC.

This chain joins TRBV5-1 and TRBJ2-5, with D perhaps matching TRBD2 (6 bases). This CDR3 is built from 15 residues. V lost 10 bases and J lost 0, with 19 bases in between. From germline, CDR1 is SGHRS and CDR2 YFSETQ. CDR3 region: CASSGWGTYQETQYF. The CDR3 DNA reads TGCGCCTCCTCCGGGTGGGGGACTTACCAAGAGACCCAGTACTTC.

The chain recombines TRBV9 with TRBJ2-1; D is ambiguous. V gave up 6 bases and J gave up 6 bases, with 13 bases separating them. CDR1 is SGDLS, CDR2 YYNGEE, per germline. CDR3 size: 13 residues. The CDR3 is CASILYSPNEQFF. CDR3 in DNA: TGTGCCAGCATCCTCTACTCCCCCAATGAGCAGTTCTTC.

The chain couples TRBV5-1 to TRBJ2-7; 10 bases map to TRBD2. V dropped 4 bases and J dropped 7; count of bases not matched to a gene: 8. The CDR3 has 14 amino acids. Germline CDR1 and CDR2: SGHRS and YFSETQ. CDR3 in amino acids: CASSLPSGSEEQYF. The CDR3 region has the DNA TGCGCCAGCAGCCTCCCTAGCGGGAGCGAAGAGCAGTACTTC.

The genes are TRBV10-2 and TRBJ2-7, with D possibly being TRBD1 (6 bases). CDR3 length equals 11 residues. Trimming took 3 bases from V and 6 from J, leaving 6 bases between them. Germline values: CDR1 WSHSY, CDR2 SAAADI. The CDR3 sequence is CASSDRGEQYV. In DNA form, the CDR3 reads TGCGCCAGCAGTGACAGGGGCGAGCAGTACGTC.

This rearrangement joins TRBV11-2 to TRBJ2-3, with 12 bases lining up with TRBD2. The CDR3 loop spans 17 amino acids. The junction had 7 bases not matched to a gene; V was cut back by 0 bases and J by 6 bases. Germline CDR1 SGHAT, CDR2 FQNNGV. CDR3 in amino acids: CASSLDGLAGGRDTQYF. DNA of the CDR3: TGTGCCAGCAGCTTAGATGGCCTAGCGGGAGGGCGGGATACGCAGTATTTT.

V usage is TRBV9 and J usage is TRBJ2-5; 7 nucleotides line up with TRBD2. Germline CDR1 reads SGDLS; CDR2 reads YYNGEE. The CDR3 runs to 15 residues. The V segment lost 4 bases and the J segment 3 bases; nucleotides outside the gene matches: 9. Written as DNA, the CDR3 is TGTGCCAGCAGCCTCTCCCGGGACTACGAAGAGACCCAGTACTTC. It is translated as CASSLSRDYEETQYF.

The V and J genes are TRBV6-5 and TRBJ2-7; weak D call: TRBD1 (6 bases). There are 13 residues in the CDR3. Germline V CDR1 and CDR2: MNHEY, SVGAGI. Deletions cut 6 bases from V and 2 bases from J, with 11 bases between. CDR3 in amino acids: CASSLGQTYEQYF. In DNA, the CDR3 is TGTGCCAGCAGCCTGGGACAAACCTACGAGCAGTACTTC.

The rearrangement uses TRBV7-8 and TRBJ2-4, with TRBD1 as a possible D gene (5 bases). There are 14 residues in the CDR3. Germline values: CDR1 SGHVS, CDR2 FQNEAQ. Trimming cost V 2 bases and J 9 bases, with 14 bases left between them. The CDR3 DNA follows: TGTGCCAGCAGCTTATTTGTAGGGGCTGGCATTCAGTACTTC. This encodes CASSLFVGAGIQYF.

This clone came up a few times. The rearrangement joins TRBV6-5 to TRBJ1-4; maybe TRBD1 (6 bases). Trimming took off 0 bases at V and 8 bases at J, with 16 bases between the two ends. Germline V gene lookup returns CDR1 MNHEY and CDR2 SVGAGI. This CDR3 is built from 16 residues. CDR3: CASSYSSFEGGEKLFF. In DNA form, the CDR3 reads TGTGCCAGCAGTTACTCGAGTTTCGAAGGGGGAGAAAAACTGTTTTTT.

As for this clone: Other DNA sequences of this sample code for an identical CDR3. The chain combines TRBV11-2 with TRBJ1-2, with TRBD1 matching 8 bases. V shed 1 base, J shed 5 bases, and the junction held 0 bases outside the gene matches. The CDR3 runs 13 residues. The germline CDR1 and CDR2 sequences are SGHAT and FQNNGV. CDR3 DNA: TGTGCCAGCAGCTTAGGACAGGGGTATGGCTACACCTTC. Amino acids: CASSLGQGYGYTF.

This clone was observed a few times. This rearrangement joins TRBV6-6 to TRBJ2-2; possibly TRBD1 for D (5 bases). This CDR3 contains 13 residues. Germline V gives CDR1 MNHNY, CDR2 SVGAGI (reference sequence). Trimming left V 6 bases short and J 2 bases short, with 7 bases between. The CDR3 coding sequence is TGTGCCAGCAGCCAGGGAAACACCGGGGAGCTGTTTTTT. As protein: CASSQGNTGELFF.

The chain recombines TRBV7-9 with TRBJ1-2; possible D gene TRBD1, 5 bases. Trimming removed 0 bases from V and 2 bases from J, with 13 bases in between. Germline V gene lookup returns CDR1 SEHNR and CDR2 FQNEAQ (reference sequence). This CDR3 is built from 16 residues. Here the CDR3 DNA reads TGTGCCAGCAGCTTAGCGCCGGGGGAGGACAACTATGGCTACACCTTC. This sequence encodes CASSLAPGEDNYGYTF.

The genes are TRBV6-6 and TRBJ2-2, with D perhaps matching TRBD1 (6 bases). Trimming left V 0 bases short and J 5 bases short, with 13 bases between. Germline CDR1 and CDR2: MNHNY and SVGAGI (reference sequence). CDR3 size: 16 residues. CDR3 sequence: CASSYSGAVLTGELFF. For the CDR3, the DNA is TGTGCCAGCAGTTACTCGGGGGCTGTGCTGACCGGGGAGCTGTTTTTT.

The rearrangement links TRBV4-1 to TRBJ2-2, with a weak D call TRBD1 (6 bases). The CDR3 totals 15 residues. The V and J ends lost 0 bases and 6 bases respectively, with 11 bases between them. Germline assignment: CDR1 MGHRA and CDR2 YSYEKL. CDR3 protein: CASSQEAQGSGELFF. Here the CDR3 DNA reads TGCGCCAGCAGCCAAGAGGCACAGGGCTCCGGGGAGCTGTTTTTT.

J is TRBJ2-2 and V is TRBV4-1; TRBD1 matches 8 bases. With 2 bases clipped from V and 4 bases from J, the junction kept 6 bases outside the gene matches. Germline V gene sequence: CDR1 MGHRA, CDR2 YSYEKL. The CDR3 totals 16 residues. The CDR3 protein is CASSQQGAPSTGELFF. Here the CDR3 DNA reads TGCGCCAGCAGCCAACAGGGGGCGCCTAGCACCGGGGAGCTGTTTTTT.